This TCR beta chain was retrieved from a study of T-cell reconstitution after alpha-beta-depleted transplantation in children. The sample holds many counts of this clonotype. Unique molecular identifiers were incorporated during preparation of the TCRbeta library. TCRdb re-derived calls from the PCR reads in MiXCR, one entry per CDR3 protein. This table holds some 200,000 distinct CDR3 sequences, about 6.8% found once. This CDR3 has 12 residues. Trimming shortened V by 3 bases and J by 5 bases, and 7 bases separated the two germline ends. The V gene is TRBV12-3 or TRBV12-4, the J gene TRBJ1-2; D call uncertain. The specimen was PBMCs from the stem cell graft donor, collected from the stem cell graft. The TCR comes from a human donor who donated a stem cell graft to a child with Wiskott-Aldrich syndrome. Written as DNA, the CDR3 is TGTGCCAGCAGTTTTCAGCGTTATGGCTACACCTTC. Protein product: CASSFQRYGYTF.